The 25 T cell receptor beta chains below all came from one sample that was sequenced in a study of cytomegalovirus exposure and HLA in healthy donors. With 60 Vbeta and 13 Jbeta primers, the PCR was carried out. Produced via immunoSEQ multiplex PCR; TCRdb's table is partial and in-frame only. The sample comprises 110,000 or so clones, about 81% of which are singletons, and roughly 2.1% rests with the top ten. Sequenced sample: PBMCs. The receptor source for this set is a man aged 25 to 40 in good health and CMV-seronegative.

The chain recombines TRBV28 with TRBJ2-3, with D unclear. Per the germline V gene, CDR1 is MDHEN and CDR2 is SYDVKM. V was shortened by 3 bases and J by 1 base, with 8 bases between the two germline ends. The CDR3 extends over 14 amino acids. The CDR3 region has the DNA TGTGCCAGCAGTTTCGCAGATCGCACAGATACGCAGTATTTT. This gives the protein CASSFADRTDTQYF.

The chain has TRBV27 and TRBJ1-2; TRBD1 matches 9 bases. The V gene end was trimmed by 5 bases and the J gene end by 8 bases; junction bases not matched to a gene: 6. The CDR3 runs 13 residues. Germline V CDR1 and CDR2: MNHEY, SMNVEV (reference sequence). This CDR3 reads CASSTGGLRGYTF. CDR3 bases: TGTGCCAGCAGTACAGGGGGCTTAAGGGGCTACACCTTC.

The rearrangement uses TRBV7-8 and TRBJ1-1; 9 positions agree with TRBD1. The CDR3 totals 15 residues. The germline CDR1 and CDR2 sequences are SGHVS and FQNEAQ. After removal of 1 base from V and 3 bases from J, the junction contained 3 bases not matched to a gene. Here the CDR3 reads CASSLDRQGDTEAFF. Written as DNA, the CDR3 is TGTGCCAGCAGCTTAGATAGACAGGGGGACACTGAAGCTTTCTTT.

The chain carries TRBV6-1 and TRBJ1-1; D uncertain. CDR3 length: 12 residues. Trimming pared 3 bases from V and 4 bases from J, leaving 6 bases between. Germline CDR1 is MNHNS and CDR2 is SASEGT. The CDR3 loop is CASSEGGTEAFF. The CDR3 nucleotides read TGTGCCAGCAGTGAGGGAGGCACTGAAGCTTTCTTT.

This chain uses TRBV2 with TRBJ2-7, with 9 bases matching TRBD1. This CDR3 has 13 amino acids. J gave up 6 bases and V 8 bases, and 8 bases lay outside the gene matches. The V gene's germline CDR1 is SNHLY and CDR2 FYNNEI. The CDR3 DNA reads TGTGCCAGCTTGGACAGGGGATTTGGCGAGCAGTACTTC. This encodes CASLDRGFGEQYF.

The chain uses TRBV2 and TRBJ1-6; possible D gene TRBD1, 5 bases. V was trimmed by 6 bases and J by 6 bases, leaving 9 bases between them. Germline V gene data show CDR1 as SNHLY and CDR2 as FYNNEI. CDR3 length equals 13 residues. The CDR3 sequence: CASRGLTNSPLHF. The CDR3 DNA reads TGTGCCAGCAGGGGACTGACTAATTCACCCCTCCACTTT.

The chain links TRBV18 to TRBJ1-2; possible D gene TRBD1, 6 bases. The germline V gene encodes CDR1 KGHSH and CDR2 LQKENI. V was pared by 0 bases and J by 7 bases, with 12 bases between. CDR3 length: 14 residues. The CDR3 region is CASSPPPGAVGYTF. In DNA form, the CDR3 reads TGTGCCAGCTCACCACCGCCAGGGGCTGTTGGCTACACCTTC.

This sequence joins TRBV7-8 and TRBJ2-7; 7 nucleotides match TRBD1. J was trimmed by 0 bases and V by 5 bases; bases with no gene match: 7. This CDR3 contains 15 residues. Looked up from germline, CDR1 is SGHVS and CDR2 is FQNEAQ. CDR3 sequence (DNA): TGTGCCAGCAGCCTACAAGGACAGGTCTCCTACGAGCAGTACTTC. Its translation: CASSLQGQVSYEQYF.

The CDR3 here is CASSRRQTNTGELFF. The CDR3 region has the DNA TGTGCCAGCAGCCGACGACAGACCAACACCGGGGAGCTGTTTTTT. The chain joins TRBV16 to TRBJ2-2, with D perhaps matching TRBD1 (5 bases). V was trimmed by 4 bases and J by 2 bases, leaving 11 bases between them. The CDR3 is made up of 15 amino acids. Germline loops: CDR1 KGHSY, CDR2 FQNENV. Filled out from reference TRBV16 and TRBJ2-2, the complete variable domain reads GEEVAQTPKHLVRGEGQKAKLYCAPIKGHSYVFWYQQVLKNEFKFLISFQNENVFDETGMPKERFSAKCLPNSPCSLEIQATKLEDSAVYFCASSRRQTNTGELFFGEGSRLTVL.

V and J are TRBV6-5 and TRBJ2-7; D may be TRBD1 (6 bases). The CDR3 is 15 amino acids. From germline, CDR1 is MNHEY and CDR2 SVGAGI. The ends were cut back, 2 bases at V and 0 bases at J, with 11 bases in the middle. CDR3 in amino acids: CASSYQGLYSYEQYF. CDR3 nucleotide sequence: TGTGCCAGCAGTTACCAGGGGCTTTACTCCTACGAGCAGTACTTC.

The chain carries TRBV10-2 and TRBJ1-2, with D tentatively TRBD1 (5 bases). This CDR3 is built from 16 residues. Germline CDR1 and CDR2: WSHSY and SAAADI. V was trimmed by 3 bases and J by 5 bases, leaving 19 bases between them. As DNA, the CDR3 is TGCGCCAGCAGTGACGAGATTACAGGAGCCTTTTATGGCTACACCTTC. Translation gives CASSDEITGAFYGYTF.

The chain links TRBV5-6 to TRBJ1-6, with TRBD1 matching over 8 bases. Germline V gene lookup returns CDR1 SGHDT and CDR2 YYEEEE. This CDR3 comprises 14 residues. V trimming: 4 bases; J trimming: 5 bases; junction bases outside the gene matches: 2. Written as DNA, the CDR3 is TGTGCCAGCAGCACGGACAGGGATAATTCACCCCTCCACTTT. Translated: CASSTDRDNSPLHF.

The chain carries TRBV28 and TRBJ1-5; TRBD1 matches at 9 bases. Trimming at V came to 7 bases and at J to 4 bases, leaving 11 bases not matched to a gene. The CDR3 runs 16 residues. Germline V CDR1 and CDR2: MDHEN, SYDVKM. CDR3 loop: CASNQGQGRWNQPQHF. CDR3 bases: TGTGCCAGCAATCAGGGACAGGGAAGGTGGAATCAGCCCCAGCATTTT.

The rearrangement uses TRBV2 and TRBJ1-1; TRBD1 agrees at 10 bases. The CDR3 runs to 13 residues. With 6 bases clipped from V and 8 bases from J, the junction kept 6 bases outside the gene matches. Germline CDR1 and CDR2: SNHLY and FYNNEI. CDR3 sequence: CASRYRTGGEAFF. CDR3 bases: TGTGCCAGCAGGTACCGGACAGGGGGAGAAGCTTTCTTT.

This chain's CDR3 is CASSQGSGYTF. Written as DNA, the CDR3 is TGTGCCAGCTCACAGGGGAGCGGCTACACCTTC. The genes are TRBV28 and TRBJ1-2, with 7 bases that match TRBD1. The CDR3 has 11 amino acids. V lost 8 bases to trimming and J lost 8 bases; unmatched junction nucleotides: 5. The germline V gene has CDR1 MDHEN and CDR2 SYDVKM.

This clone turned up a few times. V is TRBV5-4 and J is TRBJ2-3; weak D call: TRBD2 (5 bases). The ends were cut back, 9 bases at V and 0 bases at J, with 11 bases in the middle. There are 13 residues in the CDR3. Germline assignment: CDR1 SGHNT and CDR2 YYREEE (reference sequence). This chain's CDR3 is CATRRTSTDTQYF. The CDR3, as DNA: TGTGCCACCCGAAGGACTAGCACAGATACGCAGTATTTT.

V gene TRBV9 combines with J gene TRBJ1-1; possible D gene TRBD1, 6 bases. The germline V gene encodes CDR1 SGDLS and CDR2 YYNGEE. Trimming left V 3 bases short and J 1 base short, with 19 bases between. The CDR3 spans 17 residues. CDR3 coding DNA: TGTGCCAGCAGCGCCCCGCAGGGGACCCTACGGAACACTGAAGCTTTCTTT. Translating gives CASSAPQGTLRNTEAFF.

This clone has a handful of counts. This sequence joins TRBV5-1 and TRBJ2-5, with 8 bases aligning to TRBD2. In germline, CDR1 is SGHRS, CDR2 YFSETQ. This CDR3 has 14 amino acids. With 0 bases clipped from V and 5 bases from J, the junction kept 3 bases outside the gene matches. The CDR3 spells CASSLGLARETQYF. For the CDR3, the DNA is TGCGCCAGCAGCTTGGGACTAGCGCGGGAGACCCAGTACTTC.

The DNA of the CDR3 is TGCGCCAGCAGCTTGGGGGCAGGGGGGATGGGGCGGACTGAAGCTTTCTTT. It specifies CASSLGAGGMGRTEAFF. The chain carries TRBV5-1 and TRBJ1-1, with 7 bases identical to TRBD1. With 0 bases clipped from V and 5 bases from J, the junction kept 13 bases outside the gene matches. The CDR3 spans 17 residues. Germline values: CDR1 SGHRS, CDR2 YFSETQ.

This clone was found once. The rearrangement uses TRBV7-9 and TRBJ2-7, with 7 bases identical to TRBD1. Germline CDR1 reads SEHNR; CDR2 reads FQNEAQ (reference sequence). This CDR3 spans 12 amino acids. V shed 3 bases, J shed 8 bases, and the junction held 4 bases outside the gene matches. Written as DNA, the CDR3 is TGTGCCAGCAGCTTCCTGGACAGGAAGCAGTACTTC. Amino acids: CASSFLDRKQYF.

The chain links TRBV9 to TRBJ1-3; D gene uncertain. CDR1 SGDLS and CDR2 YYNGEE come from the germline V gene. Trimming removed 0 bases at V and 0 bases at J, with 10 bases between. CDR3 length: 16 amino acids. CDR3 sequence: CASSVDPASSGNTIYF. The CDR3 nucleotides read TGTGCCAGCAGCGTAGATCCGGCTAGCTCTGGAAACACCATATATTTT. The full variable domain, its missing parts supplied by reference TRBV9 and TRBJ1-3, is DSGVTQTPKHLITATGQRVTLRCSPRSGDLSVYWYQQSLDQGLQFLIQYYNGEERAKGNILERFSAQQFPDLHSELNLSSLELGDSALYFCASSVDPASSGNTIYFGEGSWLTVV.

The chain couples TRBV5-1 to TRBJ2-5; tentatively, D is TRBD2 (6 bases). The DNA end is more similar to TRBJ2-7, so the J call may be wrong. This CDR3 contains 15 residues. Germline CDR1 reads SGHRS; CDR2 reads YFSETQ. For the CDR3, the DNA is TGCGCCAGCAGCTTGTCCGGGACTCCCTCCTACGAGCAGTACTTC. Translated, it gives CASSLSGTPSYEQYF.

V usage is TRBV5-6 and J usage is TRBJ2-7, with a tentative D call TRBD1 (5 bases). The CDR3 sequence is 16 residues long. From germline, CDR1 is SGHDT and CDR2 YYEEEE. Trimming pared 3 bases from V and 4 bases from J, leaving 20 bases between. This chain's CDR3 is CASSSEVNRILYEQYF. The DNA of the CDR3 is TGTGCCAGCAGCTCTGAGGTAAACAGGATCCTTTACGAGCAGTACTTC.

The chain is built from TRBV18 and TRBJ1-2; possible D gene TRBD1, 5 bases. V was trimmed by 3 bases and J by 0 bases, leaving 11 bases between them. The CDR3 is 15 residues long. Looked up from germline, CDR1 is KGHSH and CDR2 is LQKENI. The CDR3 sequence: CASSPDGAANYGYTF. In DNA, the CDR3 is TGTGCCAGCTCACCGGATGGGGCAGCTAACTATGGCTACACCTTC.

The J gene is TRBJ1-1, the V gene TRBV2, with unresolved D. This CDR3 is 15 amino acids long. Per germline, CDR1 SNHLY and CDR2 FYNNEI. V lost 6 bases and J lost 1, with 15 bases in between. The CDR3 bases are TGTGCCAGCAGGGTTGACAAGGTGAGGAACACTGAAGCTTTCTTT. Protein: CASRVDKVRNTEAFF.